The present T cell receptor (beta chain) was sequenced within a study of control samples from healthy donors and cancer patients. The assay was immunoSEQ multiplex PCR, and TCRdb's table has in-frame clones only and misses some. In the table there are about 95,000 clones, 80% to 95% of which are singletons. CDR3 size: 13 residues. Germline-derived CDR1 and CDR2 are ENHRY and SYGVKD. V gave up 2 bases and J gave up 10 bases, with 14 bases separating them. Sequenced material: blood. The genes are TRBV10-3 and TRBJ1-1; D is undetermined. This receptor was identified in a woman aged 25 to 45 in good health. The CDR3 is CAISEGGWARAFF. Written as DNA, the CDR3 is TGTGCCATCAGTGAGGGAGGGTGGGCGAGAGCTTTCTTT.